The rows below give T cell receptor beta chains drawn from one sample of a study of blood T cells in healthy people across ages. From the 5' RACE reads, TCRdb called clonotypes with MiXCR, one entry per CDR3 protein. Found here are approximately 940,000 distinct CDR3 sequences, 40% to 60% of them singletons; the top ten hold roughly 13%. Sequenced: blood. The receptor set was obtained from a man in his thirties or forties in good health. CDR3s include the opening cysteine and the closing phenylalanine or tryptophan. D genes are given only for firm matches. Clone sizes are given selectively: once, few, many, or a class where the clone is expanded.

V gene	clone size	D gene	J gene	CDR3 DNA	CDR3 protein
TRBV6-2/TRBV6-3	many	-	TRBJ2-3	TGTGCCAGCAGTCCGACCGAAGATACGCAGTATTTT	CASSPTEDTQYF
TRBV5-1	-	TRBD1	TRBJ2-7	TGCGCCAACAGCGAGGACAGGGGAGTACTCTACGAGCAGTACTTC	CANSEDRGVLYEQYF
TRBV3-1	few	-	TRBJ2-5	TGTGCCAGCAGCCAAGAGGACGGATTCCAAGAGACCCAGTACTTC	CASSQEDGFQETQYF
TRBV4-2	few	TRBD2	TRBJ2-7	TGTGCCAGCAGCCAGAAACTAGCGGGGGACTCCTACGAGCAGTACTTC	CASSQKLAGDSYEQYF
TRBV24-1	-	TRBD1	TRBJ2-5	TGTGCCACCAGTGACCAGGGACAGCAAGAGACCCAGTACTTC	CATSDQGQQETQYF
TRBV7-9	-	-	TRBJ2-4	TGTGCCAGCAGCTCACAGCTAAAGCGAAACATTCAGTACTTC	CASSSQLKRNIQYF
TRBV29-1	few	-	TRBJ2-1	TGCAGCGTTGTGGGGACGGGGTACAATGAGCAGTTCTTC	CSVVGTGYNEQFF
TRBV21-1	-	-	TRBJ2-4	TGTGCCAGCAGCAAACTGTTGGTATGCTTTCAGTACTTC	CASSKLLVCFQYF
TRBV14	few	-	TRBJ2-7	TGTGCCAGCAGCCAAGAGGGAAACGGACGCTACGAGCAGTACTTC	CASSQEGNGRYEQYF
TRBV25-1	-	-	TRBJ1-6	TGTGCCAGCTTGCCGGGCGGGCTGAATTCACCCCTCCACTTT	CASLPGGLNSPLHF
TRBV29-1	-	-	TRBJ2-2	TGCAGCGCGAAGACAGTAAACACCGGGGAGCTGTTTTTT	CSAKTVNTGELFF
TRBV20-1	-	-	TRBJ2-3	TGCAGTGCTAGACCGGGAAGGGTCACAGATACGCAGTATTTT	CSARPGRVTDTQYF
TRBV6-2/TRBV6-3	-	-	TRBJ2-1	TGTGCCAGCAGCCCAACTATAGGCGCCTACAATGAGCAGTTCTTC	CASSPTIGAYNEQFF
TRBV15	-	TRBD2	TRBJ2-1	TGTGCCACCAGCACTGAGACTAGCGGGCGCCTCAATGAGCAGTTCTTC	CATSTETSGRLNEQFF
TRBV6-2/TRBV6-3	-	TRBD1	TRBJ2-3	TGTGCCAGCAGTTACCCTCAGACAGGGGGAATGGATACGCAGTATTTT	CASSYPQTGGMDTQYF
TRBV5-1	few	TRBD1	TRBJ1-4	TGCGCCAGCAGGCTCGGGACAGGGGTTGGAGAAAAACTGTTTTTT	CASRLGTGVGEKLFF
TRBV25-1	few	-	TRBJ2-7	TGTGCCAGCAGTGAATATGGGGCGGGGCCGTCCTACGAGCAGTACTTC	CASSEYGAGPSYEQYF
TRBV10-3	few	-	TRBJ1-5	TGTGCCATCAGTGAGTCGAGGTCGAACAATCAGCCCCAGCATTTT	CAISESRSNNQPQHF
TRBV10-3	-	-	TRBJ1-1	TGTGCCATCAGACCCGGTGAGGGCGGCACTGAAGCTTTCTTT	CAIRPGEGGTEAFF
TRBV6-2/TRBV6-3	few	TRBD2	TRBJ2-1	TGTGCCACCAATCTTGGGGGGGTCCACAATGAGCAGTTCTTC	CATNLGGVHNEQFF
TRBV10-2	-	TRBD1	TRBJ2-7	TGCGCCAGCAGGGACGACCGGACAGGGAGCTACGAGCAGTACTTC	CASRDDRTGSYEQYF
TRBV7-2	-	TRBD2	TRBJ2-5	TGTGCCAGCAGCTTAGAGGGGCCTAGCGGTTCTTACAATGAGCAGTACTTC	CASSLEGPSGSYNEQYF
TRBV20-1	once	TRBD2	TRBJ2-3	TGCAGTGCCCACCTAGCGGGGGTCTCAGATACGCAGTATTTT	CSAHLAGVSDTQYF
TRBV27	-	-	TRBJ1-4	TGTGCCAGCAGCAGGGACATTTATGAAAAACTGTTTTTT	CASSRDIYEKLFF
TRBV20-1	-	-	TRBJ1-4	TGCAGTGGCCAGGTGGCTAATGAAAAACTGTTTTTT	CSGQVANEKLFF
TRBV25-1	once	-	TRBJ2-2	TGTGCCAGCAGTGAATACAGAGGGGGAATAACGAACACCGGGGAGCTGTTTTTT	CASSEYRGGITNTGELFF
TRBV12-3/TRBV12-4	few	-	TRBJ2-7	TGTGCCAGCGGAACCAGTTCAGCCCAAACCGCGGTTGTTTACGAGCAGTACTTC	CASGTSSAQTAVVYEQYF
TRBV9	-	-	TRBJ1-5	TGTGCCAGCAGAGCTCGGGACCGCGGACAGCCCCAGCATTTT	CASRARDRGQPQHF
TRBV4-2	few	-	TRBJ1-2	TGTGCCAGCAGCCAAGATGGTCTCTGGGACACAGGCTACACCTTC	CASSQDGLWDTGYTF
TRBV5-1	-	TRBD2	TRBJ2-3	TGCGCCAGCAGCTTCCGACTAGCGGAAGTCACAGGTACGCAGTATTTT	CASSFRLAEVTGTQYF
TRBV7-9	many	-	TRBJ2-7	TGTGCCAGCAGCTTAGACCGCTTCCCAAAGGCGGGGGAGCAGTACTTC	CASSLDRFPKAGEQYF
TRBV30	-	TRBD1	TRBJ2-3	TGTGCCTGGAGTGTACGTACGGGACAGGGATCTAATACGCAGTATTTT	CAWSVRTGQGSNTQYF
TRBV7-2	-	-	TRBJ1-5	TGTGCCAGCAGCTTTACAGGGATTGGCAATCAGCCCCAGCATTTT	CASSFTGIGNQPQHF
TRBV7-4	-	TRBD1	TRBJ2-5	TGTGCCAGCAGCCACCGGGACAGGGAAGAAAATGAGCAGTACTTC	CASSHRDREENEQYF
TRBV12-3/TRBV12-4	-	-	TRBJ2-6	TGTGCCAGCAGTTTATCAGTGGTAAGAAAGGCACTCTCTGGGGCCAACGTCCTGACTTTC	CASSLSVVRKALSGANVLTF
TRBV5-1	-	-	TRBJ1-1	TGCGCCAGCAGCCCGTCGGGGTCGAACACTGAAGCTTTCTTT	CASSPSGSNTEAFF
TRBV3-1	-	-	TRBJ1-2	TGTGCCAGCAGCCAAGAAGAACAGGGACGTGGCTACACCTTC	CASSQEEQGRGYTF
TRBV6-6	-	TRBD1	TRBJ2-3	TGTGCCAGCAGGGGGACAGGGGCCGGTAGCACAGATACGCAGTATTTT	CASRGTGAGSTDTQYF